These 9 T cell receptor beta chains were all obtained from the same sample, sequenced in a study of cytomegalovirus exposure and HLA in healthy donors. Sequencing was performed with immunoSEQ multiplex PCR; in TCRdb, only in-frame clones are kept and a portion is missing. The sample lists approximately 180,000 clones, about 83% occurring once. The specimen was PBMCs. The receptors shown here come from a woman in her twenties or thirties in good health and CMV-seronegative.

The chain recombines TRBV4-1 with TRBJ1-2, with D perhaps TRBD1 (5 bases). The V end was cut by 4 bases, the J end by 8 bases, with 20 bases between. Germline V gene lookup returns CDR1 MGHRA and CDR2 YSYEKL. The CDR3 spans 15 residues. The CDR3 coding sequence is TGCGCCAGCAGCCGAGAAGAACTGGGGGGAAAAGGCTACACCTTC. This gives the protein CASSREELGGKGYTF.

The chain joins TRBV19 to TRBJ2-2; weak D call: TRBD2 (5 bases). The germline gives CDR1 LNHDA, CDR2 SQIVND (reference sequence). The CDR3 consists of 12 residues. Trimming took off 11 bases at V and 3 bases at J, with 10 bases between the two ends. This CDR3 is CAGKDYTGELFF. The CDR3 DNA reads TGTGCCGGAAAGGACTACACCGGGGAGCTGTTTTTT.

The chain links TRBV5-1 to TRBJ2-7; D gene uncertain. This CDR3 has 14 residues. The germline gives CDR1 SGHRS, CDR2 YFSETQ. The V and J ends lost 2 bases and 6 bases respectively, with 15 bases between them. CDR3 amino acids: CASSLPGSEGEQYF. In DNA form, the CDR3 reads TGCGCCAGCAGCTTACCCGGGTCAGAAGGCGAGCAGTACTTC.

This clone was observed once. The chain couples TRBV30 to TRBJ1-6; possible D gene TRBD1, 5 bases. The V gene lost 2 bases and the J gene lost 9 bases, with 11 bases spanning the gap. The germline V gene has CDR1 GTSNPN and CDR2 SVGIG (reference sequence). The CDR3 totals 13 residues. This CDR3 is CAWSRGNGSPLHF. The CDR3, as DNA: TGTGCCTGGAGTCGGGGGAACGGTTCACCCCTCCACTTT. Looking up the rest from reference TRBV30 and TRBJ1-6 gives the full variable domain: SQTIHQWPATLVQPVGSPLSLECTVEGTSNPNLYWYRQAAGRGLQLLFYSVGIGQISSEVPQNLSASRPQDRQFILSSKKLLLSDSGFYLCAWSRGNGSPLHFGNGTRLTVT.

The chain employs TRBV2 and TRBJ2-7; tentatively, D is TRBD2 (6 bases). Germline V gene data show CDR1 as SNHLY and CDR2 as FYNNEI. The CDR3 is 15 amino acids. V was trimmed by 3 bases and J by 0 bases, leaving 12 bases between them. CDR3 amino acids: CASSESRGNSYEQYF. Written as DNA, the CDR3 is TGTGCCAGCAGTGAGAGTCGGGGGAACTCCTACGAGCAGTACTTC.

The V call is TRBV9, the J call TRBJ2-7, with D unclear. The V gene lost 4 bases and the J gene lost 3 bases, with 14 bases spanning the gap. The CDR3 totals 14 residues. Looked up from germline, CDR1 is SGDLS and CDR2 is YYNGEE. CDR3 region: CASSPSRMIYEQYF. Here the CDR3 DNA reads TGTGCCAGCAGCCCATCCAGGATGATCTACGAGCAGTACTTC.

A word on this clone: A junction end diverges from the germline sequence, so it may reflect a read error. The chain combines TRBV7-7 with TRBJ2-1; TRBD1 agrees at 7 bases. Germline V gene data show CDR1 as SSHAT and CDR2 as FNYEAQ (reference sequence). The CDR3 runs to 15 residues. CDR3 in DNA: TGTGCTAGCAGCTTGGACAGGAGCACCTACAATGAGCAGTTCTTC. Translation: CASSLDRSTYNEQFF.

The chain uses TRBV6-1 and TRBJ2-5, with TRBD2 identical over 7 bases. Unmatched junction bases numbered 9, after V lost 4 bases and J lost 7 bases. This CDR3 comprises 14 residues. Germline CDR1 and CDR2: MNHNS and SASEGT. CDR3: CASSVSGDGGTQYF. The CDR3 DNA reads TGTGCCAGCAGTGTAAGCGGGGACGGGGGGACCCAGTACTTC.

The gene calls are TRBV7-9 and TRBJ1-6, with D possibly being TRBD1 (5 bases). CDR3 length equals 14 residues. Trimming removed 6 bases at V and 4 bases at J, with 10 bases between. Looked up from germline, CDR1 is SEHNR and CDR2 is FQNEAQ (reference sequence). The chain's CDR3 is CASSGGGYNSPLHF. The CDR3 DNA follows: TGTGCCAGCAGTGGGGGGGGGTATAATTCACCCCTCCACTTT.